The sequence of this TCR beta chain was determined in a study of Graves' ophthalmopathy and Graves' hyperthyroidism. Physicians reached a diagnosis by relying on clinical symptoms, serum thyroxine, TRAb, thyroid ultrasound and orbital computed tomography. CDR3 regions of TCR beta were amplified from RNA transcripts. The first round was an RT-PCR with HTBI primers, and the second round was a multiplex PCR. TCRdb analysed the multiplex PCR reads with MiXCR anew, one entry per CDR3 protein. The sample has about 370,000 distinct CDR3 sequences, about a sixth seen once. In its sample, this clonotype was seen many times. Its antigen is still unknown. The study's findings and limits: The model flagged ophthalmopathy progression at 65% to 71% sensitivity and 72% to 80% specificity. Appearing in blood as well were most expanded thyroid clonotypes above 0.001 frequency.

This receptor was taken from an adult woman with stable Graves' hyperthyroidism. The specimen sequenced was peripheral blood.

The CDR3 DNA reads as TGTGCCAGCAGCTCAGGACCGGGACAGGGGACCTACGAGCAGTACTTC. Protein product: CASSSGPGQGTYEQYF. The gene calls are TRBV12-3 or TRBV12-4 and TRBJ2-7, with 10 nucleotides matching TRBD1. V shed 6 bases and J 2 bases; nucleotides not matched to a gene: 10. The CDR3 has 16 amino acids.